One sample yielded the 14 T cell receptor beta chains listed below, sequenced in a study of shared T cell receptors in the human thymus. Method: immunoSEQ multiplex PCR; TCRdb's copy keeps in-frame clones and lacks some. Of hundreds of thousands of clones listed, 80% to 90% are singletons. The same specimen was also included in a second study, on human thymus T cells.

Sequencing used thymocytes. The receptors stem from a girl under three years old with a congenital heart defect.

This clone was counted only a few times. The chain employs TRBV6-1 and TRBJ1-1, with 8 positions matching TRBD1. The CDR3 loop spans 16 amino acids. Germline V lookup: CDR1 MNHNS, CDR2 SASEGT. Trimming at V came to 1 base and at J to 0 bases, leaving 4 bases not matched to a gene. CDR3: CASSEGQGIMNTEAFF. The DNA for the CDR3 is TGTGCCAGCAGTGAAGGACAGGGGATAATGAACACTGAAGCTTTCTTT.

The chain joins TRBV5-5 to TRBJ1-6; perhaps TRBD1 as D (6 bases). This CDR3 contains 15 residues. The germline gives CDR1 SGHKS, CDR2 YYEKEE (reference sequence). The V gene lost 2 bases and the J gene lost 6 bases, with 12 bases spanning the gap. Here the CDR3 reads CASSFRGASNSPLHF. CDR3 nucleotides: TGTGCCAGCAGCTTTCGGGGGGCATCTAATTCACCCCTCCACTTT.

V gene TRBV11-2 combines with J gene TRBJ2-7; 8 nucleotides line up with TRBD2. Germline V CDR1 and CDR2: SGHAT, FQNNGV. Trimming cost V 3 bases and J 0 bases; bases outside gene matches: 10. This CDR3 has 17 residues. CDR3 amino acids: CASSLLPGLGDSYEQYF. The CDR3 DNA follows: TGTGCCAGCAGCTTGTTGCCGGGACTAGGAGACTCCTACGAGCAGTACTTC.

CDR3: CASSLVRNASGANVLTF. CDR3 nucleotide sequence: TGTGCCAGCAGCTTAGTGAGGAACGCCTCTGGGGCCAACGTCCTGACTTTC. This sequence joins TRBV11-2 and TRBJ2-6; unclear D gene. Between the trimmed V and J ends, which lost 1 base and 0 bases, there was a span of 10 bases. CDR1 is SGHAT and CDR2 is FQNNGV in the germline V gene. CDR3 length: 17 residues.

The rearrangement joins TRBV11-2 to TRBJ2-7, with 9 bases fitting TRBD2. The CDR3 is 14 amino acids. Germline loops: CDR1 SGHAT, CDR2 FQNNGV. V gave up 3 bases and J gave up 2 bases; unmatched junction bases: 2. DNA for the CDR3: TGTGCCAGCAGCTTTAGCGGGGGAACCTACGAGCAGTACTTC. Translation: CASSFSGGTYEQYF.

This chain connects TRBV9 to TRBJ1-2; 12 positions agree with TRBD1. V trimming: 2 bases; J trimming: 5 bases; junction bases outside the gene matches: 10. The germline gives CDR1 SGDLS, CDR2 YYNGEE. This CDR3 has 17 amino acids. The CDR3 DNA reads TGTGCCAGCAGCGTCCGGGACAGGGGGCATTCTATTTATGGCTACACCTTC. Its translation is CASSVRDRGHSIYGYTF.

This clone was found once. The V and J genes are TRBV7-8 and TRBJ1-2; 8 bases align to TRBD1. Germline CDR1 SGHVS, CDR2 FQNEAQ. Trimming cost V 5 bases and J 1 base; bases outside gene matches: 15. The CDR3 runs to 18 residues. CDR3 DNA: TGTGCCAGCAGCCTACCGGGACAGGTCCGTAACATTAACTATGGCTACACCTTC. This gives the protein CASSLPGQVRNINYGYTF.

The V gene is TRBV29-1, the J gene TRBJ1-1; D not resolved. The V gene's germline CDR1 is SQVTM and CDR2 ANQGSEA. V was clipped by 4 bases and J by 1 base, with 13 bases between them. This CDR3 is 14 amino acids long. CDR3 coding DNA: TGCAGCGTTGTCAGGAATAAACCGAACACTGAAGCTTTCTTT. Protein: CSVVRNKPNTEAFF.

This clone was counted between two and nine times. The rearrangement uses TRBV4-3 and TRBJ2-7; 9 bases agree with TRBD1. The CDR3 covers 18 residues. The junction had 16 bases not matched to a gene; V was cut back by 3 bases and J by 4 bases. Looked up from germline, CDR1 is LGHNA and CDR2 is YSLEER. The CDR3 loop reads CASSHAHADRGPSYEQYF. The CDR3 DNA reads TGCGCCAGCAGCCATGCCCATGCGGACAGGGGACCATCTTACGAGCAGTACTTC.

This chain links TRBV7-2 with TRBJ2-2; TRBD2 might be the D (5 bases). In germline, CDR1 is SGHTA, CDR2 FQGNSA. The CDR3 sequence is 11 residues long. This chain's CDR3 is CEGDPTGELFF. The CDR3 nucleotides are TGTGAGGGAGATCCCACCGGGGAGCTGTTTTTT.

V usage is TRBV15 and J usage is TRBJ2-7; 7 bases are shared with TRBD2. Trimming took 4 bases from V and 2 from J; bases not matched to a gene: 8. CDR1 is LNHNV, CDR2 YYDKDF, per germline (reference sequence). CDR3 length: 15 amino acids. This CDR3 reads CATSIYTGGPYEQYF. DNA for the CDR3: TGTGCCACCAGCATATATACGGGAGGCCCCTACGAGCAGTACTTC.

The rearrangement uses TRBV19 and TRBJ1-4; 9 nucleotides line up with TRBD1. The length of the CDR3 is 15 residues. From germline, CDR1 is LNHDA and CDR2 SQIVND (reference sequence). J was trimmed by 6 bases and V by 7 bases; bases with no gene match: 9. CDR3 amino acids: CASMPQGAHDEKLFF. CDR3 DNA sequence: TGTGCCAGTATGCCACAGGGGGCACATGATGAAAAACTGTTTTTT.

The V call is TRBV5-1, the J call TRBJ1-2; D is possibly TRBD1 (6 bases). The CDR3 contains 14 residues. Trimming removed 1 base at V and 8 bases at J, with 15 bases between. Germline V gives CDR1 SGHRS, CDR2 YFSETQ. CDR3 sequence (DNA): TGCGCCAGCAGCTTGACCCCAGGGGCGGAAGGCTACACCTTC. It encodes CASSLTPGAEGYTF.

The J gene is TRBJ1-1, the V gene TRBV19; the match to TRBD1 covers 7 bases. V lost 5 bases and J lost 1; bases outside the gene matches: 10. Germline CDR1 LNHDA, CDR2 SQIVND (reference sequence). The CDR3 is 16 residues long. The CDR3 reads CASSSQQGQENTEAFF. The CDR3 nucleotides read TGTGCCAGTAGTTCCCAACAGGGGCAGGAGAACACTGAAGCTTTCTTT.